The 8 T cell receptor beta chains reported below all come from one sample, sequenced in a study of blood T cell repertoires in COVID-19. Sequenced by immunoSEQ multiplex PCR; TCRdb stores in-frame clones only, minus some. The sample consists of under 450,000 clones, approximately 90% of them appearing once. The specimen was peripheral blood. The receptor set was obtained from a woman between 35 and 50 years old with COVID-19, enrolled during active disease.

This chain connects TRBV15 to TRBJ2-2; 7 nucleotides match TRBD2. Germline V CDR1 and CDR2: LNHNV, YYDKDF (reference sequence). CDR3 length: 15 amino acids. V was clipped by 0 bases and J by 5 bases; unmatched bases: 3. CDR3 sequence reads: CATSRDYGGTGELFF. In DNA, the CDR3 is TGTGCCACCAGCAGAGATTACGGGGGGACCGGGGAGCTGTTTTTT. The full variable domain, rest sourced from reference TRBV15 and TRBJ2-2, is DAMVIQNPRYQVTQFGKPVTLSCSQTLNHNVMYWYQQKSSQAPKLLFHYYDKDFNNEADTPDNFQSRRPNTSFCFLDIRSPGLGDTAMYLCATSRDYGGTGELFFGEGSRLTVL.

CDR3 sequence reads: CASSLGPLETNEQFF. The CDR3 DNA follows: TGCGCCAGCAGCTTGGGCCCCCTAGAAACCAATGAGCAGTTCTTC. This chain joins TRBV5-1 and TRBJ2-1, with D unclear. This CDR3 contains 15 residues. CDR1 SGHRS and CDR2 YFSETQ come from the germline V gene. Trimming removed 0 bases at V and 6 bases at J, with 13 bases between.

About this clone itself: Other DNA sequences in the sample encode the same CDR3. The V and J genes are TRBV6-5 and TRBJ1-6; D remains ambiguous. CDR3 length: 14 amino acids. V was trimmed by 0 bases and J by 6 bases, leaving 6 bases between them. Germline V gene sequence: CDR1 MNHEY, CDR2 SVGAGI. In DNA, the CDR3 is TGTGCCAGCAGTTACTCGACGGGTAATTCACCCCTCCACTTT. Amino acid sequence: CASSYSTGNSPLHF.

The CDR3 loop is CASSLTGRGPNEQFF. For the CDR3, the DNA is TGTGCCAGCAGTTTAACCGGGAGAGGACCCAATGAGCAGTTCTTC. This chain joins TRBV28 and TRBJ2-1; D perhaps matches TRBD2 (6 bases). The germline V gene encodes CDR1 MDHEN and CDR2 SYDVKM. Trimming took off 2 bases at V and 6 bases at J, with 14 bases between the two ends. CDR3 length: 15 amino acids.

CDR3 sequence (DNA): TGTGCCAGCAGCCCCCGGAGACAGCTGACAGACTATGGCTACACCTTC. This translates into CASSPRRQLTDYGYTF. V is TRBV7-8 and J is TRBJ1-2, with D tentatively TRBD1 (5 bases). V was trimmed by 5 bases and J by 3 bases, leaving 19 bases between them. Germline CDR1 reads SGHVS; CDR2 reads FQNEAQ. CDR3 length: 16 amino acids.

This chain connects TRBV30 to TRBJ1-3, with a weak D call TRBD1 (6 bases). The length of the CDR3 is 13 residues. V was trimmed by 7 bases and J by 4 bases, leaving 14 bases between them. The germline CDR1 and CDR2 sequences are GTSNPN and SVGIG (reference sequence). The CDR3 nucleotides read TGTGCCTCCGGGGGGGGCACCGGAAACACCATATATTTT. Encoded protein: CASGGGTGNTIYF.

This chain uses TRBV7-2 with TRBJ2-5; D may be TRBD1 (5 bases). The CDR3 contains 15 residues. Germline V gene data show CDR1 as SGHTA and CDR2 as FQGNSA. Between the trimmed V and J ends, which lost 3 bases and 1 base, there was a span of 12 bases. The CDR3 here is CASSLQGATQETQYF. CDR3 sequence (DNA): TGTGCCAGCAGCTTGCAAGGGGCCACCCAAGAGACCCAGTACTTC. Full variable domain (remainder filled in from reference TRBV7-2 and TRBJ2-5): GAGVSQSPSNKVTEKGKDVELRCDPISGHTALYWYRQSLGQGLEFLIYFQGNSAPDKSGLPSDRFSAERTGGSVSTLTIQRTQQEDSAVYLCASSLQGATQETQYFGPGTRLLVL.

This clone was seen a single time. The V gene is TRBV28, the J gene TRBJ1-3; D is undetermined. CDR1 is MDHEN and CDR2 is SYDVKM in the germline V gene. V gave up 7 bases and J gave up 9 bases, with 16 bases separating them. The length of the CDR3 is 13 residues. This chain's CDR3 is CASTQISVSTIYF. The CDR3 DNA follows: TGTGCCAGCACCCAGATCAGTGTGTCCACCATATATTTT.